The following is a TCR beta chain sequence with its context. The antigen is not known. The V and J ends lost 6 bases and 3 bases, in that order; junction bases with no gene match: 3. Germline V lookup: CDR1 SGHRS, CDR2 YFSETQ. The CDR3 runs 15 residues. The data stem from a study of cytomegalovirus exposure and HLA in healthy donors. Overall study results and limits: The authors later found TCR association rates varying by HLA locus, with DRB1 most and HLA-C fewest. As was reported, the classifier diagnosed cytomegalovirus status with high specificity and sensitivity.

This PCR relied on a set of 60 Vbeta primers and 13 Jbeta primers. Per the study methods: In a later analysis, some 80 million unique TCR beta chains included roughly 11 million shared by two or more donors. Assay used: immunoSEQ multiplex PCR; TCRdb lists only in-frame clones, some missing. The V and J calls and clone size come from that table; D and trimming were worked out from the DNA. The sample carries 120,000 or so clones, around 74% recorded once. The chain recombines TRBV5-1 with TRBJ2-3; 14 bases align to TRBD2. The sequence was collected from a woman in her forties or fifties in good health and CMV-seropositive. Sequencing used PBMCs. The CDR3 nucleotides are TGCGCCAGCACCGGACTAGCGGGGGGAACAGATACGCAGTATTTT. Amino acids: CASTGLAGGTDTQYF.